This passage covers 7 T cell receptor beta chains from one sample sequenced in a study of preoperative IRX-2 immunotherapy in early breast cancer. Treatment described: preoperative locoregional IRX-2 cytokine immunotherapy. Profiling relied on immunoSEQ multiplex PCR, and the TCRdb table lists in-frame clones only, not all of them. The sample has a few thousand clones, under 70% seen once; the top ten hold over 9%. The input for sequencing was tumor tissue, taken before IRX-2 immunotherapy. These receptor sequences come from a human donor with breast cancer.

In its sample, this clone was seen a few times. This chain uses TRBV25-1 with TRBJ1-1; tentatively, D is TRBD1 (6 bases). The CDR3 sequence is 14 residues long. Trimming removed 3 bases at V and 6 bases at J, with 14 bases between. CDR1 is MGHDK, CDR2 SYGVNS, per germline. CDR3 bases: TGTGCCAGCAGTGAGGGGGGCAAAGTATCTGAAGCTTTCTTT. Translating it yields CASSEGGKVSEAFF.

The chain links TRBV6-8 to TRBJ2-3; D is possibly TRBD1 (6 bases). The CDR3 length is 16 residues. Trimming shortened V by 6 bases and J by 8 bases, and 24 bases separated the two germline ends. CDR1 MNHGY and CDR2 SAAAGT come from the germline V gene. CDR3 amino acids: CASSLGVRQDQVTQYF. The DNA of the CDR3 is TGTGCCAGCAGCCTTGGGGTACGACAGGACCAGGTTACGCAGTATTTT.

The chain uses TRBV11-3 and TRBJ1-4; 7 nucleotides line up with TRBD1. The ends lost 5 bases at V and 4 bases at J; junction bases unmatched: 7. The CDR3 covers 15 residues. Germline-derived CDR1 and CDR2 are SGHNT and YENEEA. This chain's CDR3 is CASSTPGQSNEKLFF. The CDR3 DNA sequence: TGTGCCAGCAGCACCCCGGGACAGAGTAATGAAAAACTGTTTTTT.

This chain joins TRBV15 and TRBJ1-5, with TRBD1 matching over 10 bases. The CDR3 totals 16 residues. CDR1 and CDR2 from the germline V gene are LNHNV and YYDKDF (reference sequence). Germline trimming cut 2 bases from V and 6 bases from J; bases unmatched to any gene: 7. CDR3 sequence (DNA): TGTGCCACCAGCAGACGCGGACAGGGGGTGGGTCAGCCCCAGCATTTT. Encoded protein: CATSRRGQGVGQPQHF.

This clone was observed a few times. The rearrangement joins TRBV19 to TRBJ1-2, with a tentative D call TRBD1 (5 bases). V lost 7 bases to trimming and J lost 3 bases, with 12 bases between them. CDR1 and CDR2 (germline): LNHDA, SQIVND (reference sequence). This CDR3 comprises 13 residues. The CDR3 DNA sequence: TGTGCCAGTAATCCAGGGTATTACTATGGCTACACCTTC. As protein: CASNPGYYYGYTF.

This clone occurred a few times. V and J are TRBV11-3 and TRBJ1-1; a weak D match, TRBD1 (5 bases). V was shortened by 6 bases and J by 3 bases, with 14 bases between the two germline ends. Germline V gene data show CDR1 as SGHNT and CDR2 as YENEEA. CDR3 size: 14 residues. CDR3 nucleotide sequence: TGTGCCAGCAGGTATAAGGGGTGGGACACTGAAGCTTTCTTT. Its translation: CASRYKGWDTEAFF.

The rearrangement joins TRBV5-1 to TRBJ1-4, with 8 bases matching TRBD1. The germline V gene encodes CDR1 SGHRS and CDR2 YFSETQ. The ends lost 4 bases at V and 8 bases at J; junction bases unmatched: 7. The CDR3 runs to 14 residues. The CDR3 DNA is TGCGCCAGCAGCCCGGGACAGGTGGAGGAAAAACTGTTTTTT. Translation: CASSPGQVEEKLFF.